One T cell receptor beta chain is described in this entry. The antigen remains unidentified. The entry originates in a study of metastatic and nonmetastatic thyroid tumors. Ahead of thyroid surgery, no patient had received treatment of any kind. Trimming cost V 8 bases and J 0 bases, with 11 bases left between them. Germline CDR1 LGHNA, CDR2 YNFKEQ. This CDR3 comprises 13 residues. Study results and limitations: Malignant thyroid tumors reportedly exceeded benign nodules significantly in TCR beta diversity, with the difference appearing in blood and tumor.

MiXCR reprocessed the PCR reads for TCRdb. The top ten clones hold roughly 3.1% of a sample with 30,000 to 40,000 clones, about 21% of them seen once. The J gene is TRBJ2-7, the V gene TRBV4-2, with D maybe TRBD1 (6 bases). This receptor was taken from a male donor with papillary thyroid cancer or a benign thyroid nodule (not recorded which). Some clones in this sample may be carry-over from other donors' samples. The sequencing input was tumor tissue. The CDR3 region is CASADRSSYEQYF. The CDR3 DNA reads TGTGCCAGCGCCGACAGGTCCTCCTACGAGCAGTACTTC.